This entry describes one TCR beta chain. The CDR3 spans 15 residues. CDR1 and CDR2 (germline): LGHNT, FRNRAP. V lost 4 bases to trimming and J lost 1 base, with 13 bases between them. This record comes from a study of siplizumab effects on memory and regulatory T cells. Some clones are missing from TCRdb's copy, which holds only in-frame ones; the method was immunoSEQ multiplex PCR. The table lists about 56,000 clones, approximately 97% of them singletons. The sequence was obtained from a human donor in good health. The chain carries TRBV12-5 and TRBJ2-5; D is tentatively TRBD1 or TRBD2 (5 bases each). Sequenced material: naive CD8+ T cells sorted from blood. CDR3 protein: CASGWDPGPQETQYF. The CDR3 DNA reads TGTGCTAGTGGTTGGGACCCGGGCCCCCAAGAGACCCAGTACTTC.